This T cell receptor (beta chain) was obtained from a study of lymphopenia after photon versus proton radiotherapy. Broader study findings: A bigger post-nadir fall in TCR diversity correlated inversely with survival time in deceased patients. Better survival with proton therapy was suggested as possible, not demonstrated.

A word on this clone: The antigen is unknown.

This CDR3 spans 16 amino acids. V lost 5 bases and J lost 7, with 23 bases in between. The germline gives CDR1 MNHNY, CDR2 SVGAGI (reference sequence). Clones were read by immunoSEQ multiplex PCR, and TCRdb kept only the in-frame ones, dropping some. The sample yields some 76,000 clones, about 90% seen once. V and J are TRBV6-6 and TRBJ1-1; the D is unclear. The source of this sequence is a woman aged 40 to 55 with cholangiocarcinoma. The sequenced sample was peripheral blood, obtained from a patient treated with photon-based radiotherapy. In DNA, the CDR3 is TGTGCCAGCAGTAGTAGCGAACGGAGAAGACACATTGAAGCTTTCTTT. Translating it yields CASSSSERRRHIEAFF.